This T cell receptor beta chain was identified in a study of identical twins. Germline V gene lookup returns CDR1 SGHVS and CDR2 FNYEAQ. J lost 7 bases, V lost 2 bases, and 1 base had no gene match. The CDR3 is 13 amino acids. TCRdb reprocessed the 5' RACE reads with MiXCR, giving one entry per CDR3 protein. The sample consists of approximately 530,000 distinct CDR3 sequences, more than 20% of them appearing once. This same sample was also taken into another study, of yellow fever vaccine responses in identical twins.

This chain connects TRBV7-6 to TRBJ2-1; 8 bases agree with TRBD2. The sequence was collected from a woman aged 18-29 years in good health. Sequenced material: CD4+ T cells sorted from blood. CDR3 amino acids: CASSLRLANEQFF. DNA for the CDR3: TGTGCCAGCAGCTTACGACTAGCGAATGAGCAGTTCTTC.